This T cell receptor beta chain was retrieved from a study of T-cell memory formation after mild COVID-19. One entry per CDR3 protein results from TCRdb running MiXCR on the 5' RACE reads. The profile shows roughly 200,000 distinct CDR3 sequences, 20% to 25% of them singletons. The CDR3 has 14 amino acids. V was trimmed by 1 base and J by 0 bases, leaving 7 bases between them. Germline CDR1 and CDR2: SGHVS and FNYEAQ. The sample consisted of PBMCs or a T cell subset sorted from them (not recorded which). The genes are TRBV7-6 and TRBJ2-7; tentative D call: TRBD2 (6 bases). This TCR derives from an adult woman who had mild COVID-19 (a few samples of this study predate the infection). Cell type and time point are not known. The CDR3 DNA reads TGTGCCAGCAGCTTAGGGACTAACTCCTACGAGCAGTACTTC. As protein: CASSLGTNSYEQYF.